Sequencing of this T cell receptor (beta chain) was carried out in a study of blood T cell repertoires in COVID-19 (TCRdb year 2020). With respect to the entire study: Collaborator samples came from the United States, Italy and Spain and covered acute and convalescent phases of COVID-19. The material from the prospective study consisted of cDNA or gDNA derived from T cells, B-cell-depleted T cells, or PBMCs. Deeply sampled blood TCRbeta repertoires from subjects exposed to, actively infected with, or recovered from COVID-19 were included in the dataset. The repertoires were released in a freely available public database meant as a resource for research on the immune response to SARS-CoV-2. The samples were drawn from the first 160 participants of the ongoing ImmuneRACE study and from about 1,200 subjects provided by 6 global collaborators. Nearly every sample came with metadata listing a de-identified subject ID, COVID-19 status, age in years and sex. HLA class I and class II types, where available, came from metadata supplied by the sample provider rather than from assay-based typing. The investigation overall reported the following: Clinical and demographic metadata were provided uncurated, with the amount varying by source and participant.

TCRbeta CDR3 regions were amplified from genomic DNA using the immunoSEQ Assay, a bias-controlled multiplex PCR. In the source study's methods: Within the assay, amplification of reference gene primers was used to estimate how many nucleated cells each sample contained. To quantify the absolute abundance of each unique TCRbeta CDR3 rearrangement, sequence reads were collapsed and filtered. For each sample, productive Simpson clonality was calculated as the square root of Simpson's diversity index over productive rearrangements. Sourced from immuneACCESS, this table was stored by TCRdb with only in-frame sequences that have V and J called. A share of the clones is absent; for the studies checked, an unresolved V gene accounts for under half, and the remainder has no known explanation. V and J calls plus clone size are reproduced from that table; the DNA served to infer D and trimming. Here the sample has around 60,000 clones; 70% to 90% occur a single time. About 3.9% of the sample is in the top ten clones.

Collaborating institutions collected whole blood in K2EDTA tubes following their own protocols. For TCRbeta analysis, collaborators shipped samples as frozen whole blood, isolated PBMCs, or DNA extracted from either of those sample types. The V end loses 5 bases and the J end loses 3 bases, and a stretch of 16 bases separates them. The cysteine opens and the phenylalanine closes a CDR3 of 15 amino acids. This entry keeps only the CDR3 DNA: 45 bases, framed from base 1. CDR1 is given as SEHNR and CDR2 as FQNEAQ, both from the germline V gene (reference sequence). On this clone itself: The target of this receptor is not known. Qualities for individual bases were not recorded, and no much larger clone is one base off.

The chain couples TRBV7-9 to TRBJ2-5; the D segment could be TRBD2, given 6 matching bases. Sequenced: peripheral blood. This TCR derives from a human donor in a cohort sampled during active COVID-19. The CDR3 region has the sequence CASSPQTSPKETQYF. The bases are TGTGCCAGCAGCCCTCAGACTAGTCCCAAAGAGACCCAGTACTTC.